This entry is about one T cell receptor beta chain. Its specificity is not known. The record originates from a study of cytomegalovirus exposure and HLA in healthy donors. Whole-study results and caveats: It was around 160 TCR beta chains that were listed as cytomegalovirus-associated. Reports showed the classifier diagnosing cytomegalovirus status with high specificity and sensitivity. Rare TCR sequences dominated, though some public TCRs recurred in many donors.

The method was immunoSEQ multiplex PCR; TCRdb's version includes in-frame clones alone and lacks a portion of them. The table shows some 98,000 clones, with approximately 88% occurring only once. The CDR3 consists of 13 residues. The V gene's germline CDR1 is KGHSH and CDR2 LQKENI. Trimming cost V 3 bases and J 2 bases, with 6 bases left between them. V and J are TRBV18 and TRBJ2-3; D gene unclear. This sequence was found in a young woman in good health and CMV-seronegative. Sequencing input: PBMCs. The CDR3, as DNA: TGTGCCAGCTCACCCTCTAACACAGATACGCAGTATTTT. Its protein is CASSPSNTDTQYF.